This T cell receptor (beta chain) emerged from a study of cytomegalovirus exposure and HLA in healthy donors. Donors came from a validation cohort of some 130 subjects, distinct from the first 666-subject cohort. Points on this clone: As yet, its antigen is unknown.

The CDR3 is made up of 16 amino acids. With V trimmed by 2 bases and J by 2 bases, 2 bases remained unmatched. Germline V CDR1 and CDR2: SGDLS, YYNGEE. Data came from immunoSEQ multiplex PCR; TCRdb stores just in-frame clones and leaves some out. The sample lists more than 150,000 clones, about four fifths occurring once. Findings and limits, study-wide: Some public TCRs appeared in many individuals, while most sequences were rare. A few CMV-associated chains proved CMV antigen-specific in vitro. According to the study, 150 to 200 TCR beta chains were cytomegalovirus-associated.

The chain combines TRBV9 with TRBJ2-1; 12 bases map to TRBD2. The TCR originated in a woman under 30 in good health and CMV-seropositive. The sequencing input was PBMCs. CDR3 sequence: CASSVSSGGAYNEQFF. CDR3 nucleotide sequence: TGTGCCAGCAGCGTGTCTAGCGGGGGGGCCTACAATGAGCAGTTCTTC.